The T cell receptor beta chain described here comes from a study of CD8+ T cells in alopecia areata. Background on the study: It was oral tofacitinib, at 5 to 10 mg twice daily, that treated patients received. General observations from the study: Only one nonresponder was present, which leaves the link between baseline CD8+ expansion and response uncertain.

This clone has just a few counts. The antigen is not known. The treatment is: oral pan-JAK inhibitor, 5-10 mg twice daily. Alopecia areata patients had lesional scalp punch biopsies and peripheral blood taken from them. Trimming at V came to 5 bases and at J to 3 bases, leaving 5 bases not matched to a gene. The CDR3 spans 15 residues. From germline, CDR1 is MGHDK and CDR2 SYGVNS. The sequencing template was cDNA reverse transcribed from extracted RNA. Method: immunoSEQ multiplex PCR; TCRdb's copy keeps in-frame clones and lacks some. The sample records about 74,000 clones, approximately 30% being singletons.

This TCR derives from a human donor with alopecia areata. The chain links TRBV25-1 to TRBJ2-1, with TRBD2 identical over 9 bases. This sample comprised CD8+ T cells sorted from blood, obtained at week 4, from a patient treated with tofacitinib. In DNA, the CDR3 is TGTGCCAGCAGTCCCGGGACTAGCAGCTACAATGAGCAGTTCTTC. This gives the protein CASSPGTSSYNEQFF.